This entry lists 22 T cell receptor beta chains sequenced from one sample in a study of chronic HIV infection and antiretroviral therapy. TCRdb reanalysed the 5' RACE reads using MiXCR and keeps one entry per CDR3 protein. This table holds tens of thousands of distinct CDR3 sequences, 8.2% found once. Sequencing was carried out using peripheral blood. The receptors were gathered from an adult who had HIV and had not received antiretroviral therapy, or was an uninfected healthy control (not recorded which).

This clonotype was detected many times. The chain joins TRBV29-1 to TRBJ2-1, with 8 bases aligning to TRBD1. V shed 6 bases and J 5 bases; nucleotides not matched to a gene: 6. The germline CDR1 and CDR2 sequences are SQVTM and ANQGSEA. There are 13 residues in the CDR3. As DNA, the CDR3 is TGCAGCGTACGACAGGGGATTAACAATGAGCAGTTCTTC. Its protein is CSVRQGINNEQFF.

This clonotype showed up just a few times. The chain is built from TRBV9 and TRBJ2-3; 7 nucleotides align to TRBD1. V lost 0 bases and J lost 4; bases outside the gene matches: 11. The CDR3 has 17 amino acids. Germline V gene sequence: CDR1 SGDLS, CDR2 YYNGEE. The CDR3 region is CASSVVAGPTGADTQYF. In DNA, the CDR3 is TGTGCCAGCAGCGTAGTAGCAGGCCCCACAGGGGCAGATACGCAGTATTTT.

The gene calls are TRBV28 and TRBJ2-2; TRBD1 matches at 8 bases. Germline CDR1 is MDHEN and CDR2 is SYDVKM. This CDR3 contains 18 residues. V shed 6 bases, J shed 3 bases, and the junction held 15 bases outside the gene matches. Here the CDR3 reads CASSSVRGRGQDTGELFF. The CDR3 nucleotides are TGTGCCAGCAGCTCCGTTAGGGGCAGGGGGCAGGACACCGGGGAGCTGTTTTTT.

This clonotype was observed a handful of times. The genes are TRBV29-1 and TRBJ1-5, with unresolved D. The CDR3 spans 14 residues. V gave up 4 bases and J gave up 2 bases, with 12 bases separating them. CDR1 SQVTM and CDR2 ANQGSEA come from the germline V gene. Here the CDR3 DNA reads TGCAGCGTTGTGGTGGATTCTGGCAATCAGCCCCAGCATTTT. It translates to CSVVVDSGNQPQHF. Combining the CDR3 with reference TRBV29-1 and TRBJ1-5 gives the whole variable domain SAVISQKPSRDICQRGTSLTIQCQVDSQVTMMFWYRQQPGQSLTLIATANQGSEATYESGFVIDKFPISRPNLTFSTLTVSNMSPEDSSIYLCSVVVDSGNQPQHFGDGTRLSIL.

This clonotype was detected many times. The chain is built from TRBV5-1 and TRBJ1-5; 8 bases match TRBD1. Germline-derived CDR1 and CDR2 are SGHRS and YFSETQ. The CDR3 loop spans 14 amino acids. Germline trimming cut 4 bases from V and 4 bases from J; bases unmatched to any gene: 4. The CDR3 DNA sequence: TGCGCCAGCAGCCTGGGGACAGGTAATCAGCCCCAGCATTTT. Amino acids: CASSLGTGNQPQHF.

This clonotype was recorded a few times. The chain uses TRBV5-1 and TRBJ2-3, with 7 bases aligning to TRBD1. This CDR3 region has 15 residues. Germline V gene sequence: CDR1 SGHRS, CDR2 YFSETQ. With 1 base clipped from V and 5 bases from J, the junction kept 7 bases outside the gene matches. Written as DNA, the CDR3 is TGCGCCAGCAGCTTGTCAGGGGGATGGGGAGATACGCAGTATTTT. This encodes CASSLSGGWGDTQYF.

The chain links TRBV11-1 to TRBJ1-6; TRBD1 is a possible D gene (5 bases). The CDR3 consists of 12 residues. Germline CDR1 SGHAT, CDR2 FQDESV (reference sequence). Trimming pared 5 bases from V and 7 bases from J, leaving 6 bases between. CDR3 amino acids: CASSGGNSPLHF. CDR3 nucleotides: TGTGCCAGCAGCGGGGGAAATTCACCCCTCCACTTT.

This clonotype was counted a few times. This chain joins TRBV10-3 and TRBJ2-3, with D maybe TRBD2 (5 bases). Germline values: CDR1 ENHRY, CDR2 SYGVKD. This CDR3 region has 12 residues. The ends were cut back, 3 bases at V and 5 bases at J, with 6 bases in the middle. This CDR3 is CAISEGRDTQYF. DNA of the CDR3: TGTGCCATCAGTGAAGGGAGAGATACGCAGTATTTT.

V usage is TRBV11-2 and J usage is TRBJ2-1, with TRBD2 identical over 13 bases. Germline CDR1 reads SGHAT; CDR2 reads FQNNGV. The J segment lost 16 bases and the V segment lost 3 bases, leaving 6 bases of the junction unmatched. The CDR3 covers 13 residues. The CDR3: CASSFPGTSGNFF. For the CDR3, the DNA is TGTGCCAGCAGCTTTCCCGGGACTAGCGGGAATTTCTTC.

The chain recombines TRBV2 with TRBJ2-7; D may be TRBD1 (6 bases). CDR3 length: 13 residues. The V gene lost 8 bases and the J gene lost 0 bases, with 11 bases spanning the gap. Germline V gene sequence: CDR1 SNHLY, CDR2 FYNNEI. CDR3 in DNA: TGTGCCAGCTACGACAGGTCCTCCTACGAGCAGTACTTC. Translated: CASYDRSSYEQYF.

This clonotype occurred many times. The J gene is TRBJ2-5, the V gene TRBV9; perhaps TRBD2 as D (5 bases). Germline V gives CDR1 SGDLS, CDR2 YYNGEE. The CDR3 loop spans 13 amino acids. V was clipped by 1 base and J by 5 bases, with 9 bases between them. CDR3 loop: CASSVRGMETQYF. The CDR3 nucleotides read TGTGCCAGCAGCGTACGGGGTATGGAGACCCAGTACTTC. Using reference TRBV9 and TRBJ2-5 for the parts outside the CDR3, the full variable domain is DSGVTQTPKHLITATGQRVTLRCSPRSGDLSVYWYQQSLDQGLQFLIQYYNGEERAKGNILERFSAQQFPDLHSELNLSSLELGDSALYFCASSVRGMETQYFGPGTRLLVL.

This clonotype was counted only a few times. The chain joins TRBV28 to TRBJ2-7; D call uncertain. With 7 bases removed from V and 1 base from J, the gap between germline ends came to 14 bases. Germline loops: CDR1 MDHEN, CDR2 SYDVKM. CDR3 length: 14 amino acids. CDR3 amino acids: CASNVRHKSYEQYF. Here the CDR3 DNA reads TGTGCCAGCAATGTCCGACACAAATCCTACGAGCAGTACTTC.

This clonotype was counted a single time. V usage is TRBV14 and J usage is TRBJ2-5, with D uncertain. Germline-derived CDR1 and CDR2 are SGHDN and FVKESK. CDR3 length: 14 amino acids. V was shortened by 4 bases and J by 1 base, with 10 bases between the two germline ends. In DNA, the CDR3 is TGTGCCAGCAGCCCCTGGGAAAGCCAAGAGACCCAGTACTTC. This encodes CASSPWESQETQYF. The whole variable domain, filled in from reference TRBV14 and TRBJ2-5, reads EAGVTQFPSHSVIEKGQTVTLRCDPISGHDNLYWYRRVMGKEIKFLLHFVKESKQDESGMPNNRFLAERTGGTYSTLKVQPAELEDSGVYFCASSPWESQETQYFGPGTRLLVL.

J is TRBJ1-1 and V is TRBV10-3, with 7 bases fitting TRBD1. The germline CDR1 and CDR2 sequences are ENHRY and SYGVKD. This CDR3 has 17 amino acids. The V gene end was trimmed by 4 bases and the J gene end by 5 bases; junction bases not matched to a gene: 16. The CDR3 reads CAISARMGDSRTTEAFF. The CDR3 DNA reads TGTGCCATCAGTGCGCGTATGGGGGACAGCCGAACAACTGAAGCTTTCTTT.

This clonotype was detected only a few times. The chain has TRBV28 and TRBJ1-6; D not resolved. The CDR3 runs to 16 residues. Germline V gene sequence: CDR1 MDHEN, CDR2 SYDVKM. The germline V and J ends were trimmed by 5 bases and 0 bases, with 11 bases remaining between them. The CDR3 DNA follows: TGTGCCAGCAGTGGAGGCACTAGCTCCTATAATTCACCCCTCCACTTT. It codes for CASSGGTSSYNSPLHF.

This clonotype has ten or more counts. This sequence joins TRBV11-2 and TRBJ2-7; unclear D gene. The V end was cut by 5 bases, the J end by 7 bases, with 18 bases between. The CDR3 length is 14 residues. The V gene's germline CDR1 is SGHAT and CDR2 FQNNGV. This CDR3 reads CASSPTSRLWEQYF. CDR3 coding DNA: TGTGCCAGCAGCCCTACAAGTCGGCTGTGGGAGCAGTACTTC.

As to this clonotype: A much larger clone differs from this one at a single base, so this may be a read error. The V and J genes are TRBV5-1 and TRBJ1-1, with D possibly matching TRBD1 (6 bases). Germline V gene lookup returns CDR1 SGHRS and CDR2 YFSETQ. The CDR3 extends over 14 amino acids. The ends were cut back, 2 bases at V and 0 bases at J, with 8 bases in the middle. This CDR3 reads CASSFRTVNTEAFF. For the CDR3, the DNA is TGCGCCAGCAGCTTTAGGACAGTGAACACTGAAGCTTTCTTT.

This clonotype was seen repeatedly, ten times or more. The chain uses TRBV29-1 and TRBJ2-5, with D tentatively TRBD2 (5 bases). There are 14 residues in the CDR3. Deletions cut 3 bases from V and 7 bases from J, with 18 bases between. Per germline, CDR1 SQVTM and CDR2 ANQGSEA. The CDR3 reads CSVELDSFISTQYF. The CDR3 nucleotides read TGCAGCGTTGAGTTGGACTCTTTCATTTCGACCCAGTACTTC.

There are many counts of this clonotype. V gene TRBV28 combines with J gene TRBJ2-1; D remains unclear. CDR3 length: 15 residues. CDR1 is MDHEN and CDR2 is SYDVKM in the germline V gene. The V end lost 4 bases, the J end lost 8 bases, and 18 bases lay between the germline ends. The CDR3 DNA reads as TGTGCCAGCAGTTCGACCGGGTCTACTAACCATGAGCAGTTCTTC. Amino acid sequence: CASSSTGSTNHEQFF.

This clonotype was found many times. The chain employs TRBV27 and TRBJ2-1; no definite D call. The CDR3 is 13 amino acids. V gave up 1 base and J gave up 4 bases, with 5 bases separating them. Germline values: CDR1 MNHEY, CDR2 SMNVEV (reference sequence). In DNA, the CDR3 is TGTGCCAGCAGTTTATGGCGTTACAATGAGCAGTTCTTC. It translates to CASSLWRYNEQFF.

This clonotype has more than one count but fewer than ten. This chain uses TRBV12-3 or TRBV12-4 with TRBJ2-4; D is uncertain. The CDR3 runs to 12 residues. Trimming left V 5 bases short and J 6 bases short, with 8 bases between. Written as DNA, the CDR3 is TGTGCCAGCAGTCCCGCAGGAAACATTCAGTACTTC. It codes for CASSPAGNIQYF.

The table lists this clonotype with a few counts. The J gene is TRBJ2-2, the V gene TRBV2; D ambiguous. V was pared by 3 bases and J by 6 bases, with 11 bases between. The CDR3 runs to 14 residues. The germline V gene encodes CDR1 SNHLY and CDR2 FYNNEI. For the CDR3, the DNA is TGTGCCAGCAGTGAGAAGGAATCTCCCGGGGAGCTGTTTTTT. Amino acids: CASSEKESPGELFF.